The 18 T cell receptor beta chains listed next were all sequenced from one sample in a study of shared clonotypes between healthy human individuals. Data came from immunoSEQ multiplex PCR; TCRdb stores just in-frame clones and leaves some out. The sample consists of roughly 100,000 clones, around 64% of them appearing once. The sample taken for sequencing was memory CD8+ T cells sorted from blood. The subset here: CD45RO+ cells pooled with CCR7-negative TemRA cells. The receptors derive from a woman aged 25 to 45 in good health.

The V and J genes are TRBV6-1 and TRBJ1-5, with D hard to call. The CDR3 is 17 residues long. The germline gives CDR1 MNHNS, CDR2 SASEGT. V was pared by 0 bases and J by 3 bases, with 15 bases between. The CDR3 reads CASSEAPPGRFNQPQHF. Here the CDR3 DNA reads TGTGCCAGCAGTGAAGCGCCCCCAGGACGGTTCAATCAGCCCCAGCATTTT.

This chain uses TRBV19 with TRBJ1-1; no reliable D call. CDR3 size: 13 residues. Trimming stripped 0 bases from V and 3 bases from J, with 5 bases between. Germline V gene lookup returns CDR1 LNHDA and CDR2 SQIVND (reference sequence). CDR3 bases: TGTGCCAGTAGTATAGATCTGTACACTGAAGCTTTCTTT. Translation: CASSIDLYTEAFF. Based on the CDR3 plus reference TRBV19 and TRBJ1-1, the full variable domain is DGGITQSPKYLFRKEGQNVTLSCEQNLNHDAMYWYRQDPGQGLRLIYYSQIVNDFQKGDIAEGYSVSREKKESFPLTVTSAQKNPTAFYLCASSIDLYTEAFFGQGTRLTVV.

The CDR3 loop reads CASSLALQTAMDDEQFF. CDR3 nucleotides: TGTGCCAGCAGCTTAGCGCTCCAAACCGCGATGGACGATGAGCAGTTCTTC. V usage is TRBV11-1 and J usage is TRBJ2-1, with D uncertain. Germline V CDR1 and CDR2: SGHAT, FQDESV (reference sequence). The length of the CDR3 is 17 residues. V shed 0 bases and J shed 8 bases, with 20 bases lying between them.

This clone was observed a handful of times. The chain is built from TRBV2 and TRBJ2-7, with D maybe TRBD1 (5 bases). The CDR3 runs to 14 residues. The V gene lost 4 bases and the J gene lost 7 bases, with 17 bases spanning the gap. The germline V gene encodes CDR1 SNHLY and CDR2 FYNNEI. In nucleotides, the CDR3 is TGTGCCAGCAGTGCCACAGGCCGTCGTGCTGAGCAGTACTTC. It is translated as CASSATGRRAEQYF. Variable domain in full (rest from reference TRBV2 and TRBJ2-7): EPEVTQTPSHQVTQMGQEVILRCVPISNHLYFYWYRQILGQKVEFLVSFYNNEISEKSEIFDDQFSVERPDGSNFTLKIRSTKLEDSAMYFCASSATGRRAEQYFGPGTRLTVT.

In its sample, this clone was seen a few times. Other nucleotide sequences in the sample specify the same CDR3. The genes are TRBV11-2 and TRBJ2-1, with TRBD2 matching over 7 bases. V shed 5 bases and J 0 bases; nucleotides not matched to a gene: 4. The CDR3 has 15 residues. Germline assignment: CDR1 SGHAT and CDR2 FQNNGV. CDR3 nucleotides: TGTGCCAGCAGCCCCCAGCGGGACTCCTACAATGAGCAGTTCTTC. Translation: CASSPQRDSYNEQFF.

This clone has a count of ten or more. The chain uses TRBV2 and TRBJ2-1; either TRBD1 or TRBD2 may fit D (5 bases each). The CDR3 loop spans 12 amino acids. Deletions cut 5 bases from V and 9 bases from J, with 11 bases between. Per the germline V gene, CDR1 is SNHLY and CDR2 is FYNNEI. CDR3 amino acids: CASSSPGREQFF. The CDR3 coding sequence is TGTGCCAGCAGTTCCCCGGGGCGTGAGCAGTTCTTC.

This clone was seen at least ten times. The chain employs TRBV2 and TRBJ2-1; a weak D match, TRBD2 (7 bases). Deletions cut 1 base from V and 3 bases from J, with 22 bases between. CDR3 length equals 19 residues. Germline loops: CDR1 SNHLY, CDR2 FYNNEI. CDR3 sequence: CASSEGGGDRVWYYNEQFF. DNA for the CDR3: TGTGCCAGCAGTGAAGGAGGGGGGGATAGGGTATGGTACTACAATGAGCAGTTCTTC.

The rearrangement joins TRBV19 to TRBJ1-2; TRBD1 matches 7 bases. V shed 4 bases and J 4 bases; nucleotides not matched to a gene: 9. Germline V gives CDR1 LNHDA, CDR2 SQIVND (reference sequence). This CDR3 comprises 15 residues. The CDR3 region has the DNA TGTGCCAGTAGTACCCAAGACAGGGATATCTATGGCTACACCTTC. It encodes CASSTQDRDIYGYTF.

The chain carries TRBV14 and TRBJ1-2; D remains unclear. Trimming took 1 base from V and 1 from J, leaving 7 bases between them. Germline CDR1 SGHDN, CDR2 FVKESK. The CDR3 has 14 residues. This CDR3 reads CASSQGSYNYGYTF. CDR3 DNA: TGTGCCAGCAGCCAAGGGAGTTATAACTATGGCTACACCTTC.

The genes are TRBV5-1 and TRBJ1-2, with 7 bases fitting TRBD1. The CDR3 runs 17 residues. V gave up 4 bases and J gave up 2 bases; unmatched junction bases: 14. Germline values: CDR1 SGHRS, CDR2 YFSETQ. CDR3 loop: CASSPRQGHITNYGYTF. CDR3 DNA sequence: TGCGCCAGCAGCCCTCGACAGGGCCATATAACGAACTATGGCTACACCTTC.

This clone was seen a handful of times. This chain uses TRBV5-4 with TRBJ2-1; the match to TRBD2 covers 11 bases. The CDR3 has 15 residues. V shed 7 bases, J shed 12 bases, and the junction held 15 bases outside the gene matches. Germline V lookup: CDR1 SGHNT, CDR2 YYREEE (reference sequence). The CDR3 sequence: CASAPGTSGAQGQFF. In DNA form, the CDR3 reads TGTGCCAGCGCTCCCGGGACTAGCGGCGCACAGGGGCAGTTCTTC.

The V gene is TRBV27, the J gene TRBJ2-6, with D unclear. The germline V gene has CDR1 MNHEY and CDR2 SMNVEV (reference sequence). Trimming took 6 bases from V and 0 from J, leaving 6 bases between them. The CDR3 extends over 14 amino acids. The CDR3, as DNA: TGTGCCAGCAGCCACGCCTCTGGGGCCAACGTCCTGACTTTC. This sequence encodes CASSHASGANVLTF. The complete variable domain, with remaining parts taken from reference TRBV27 and TRBJ2-6, reads EAQVTQNPRYLITVTGKKLTVTCSQNMNHEYMSWYRQDPGLGLRQIYYSMNVEVTDKGDVPEGYKVSRKEKRNFPLILESPSPNQTSLYFCASSHASGANVLTFGAGSRLTVL.

The V call is TRBV25-1, the J call TRBJ2-1; 8 bases align to TRBD2. Germline V lookup: CDR1 MGHDK, CDR2 SYGVNS. This CDR3 spans 10 amino acids. The ends lost 7 bases at V and 12 bases at J; junction bases unmatched: 2. The CDR3, as DNA: TGTGCCAGCACCGGGACTAGGCAGTTCTTC. Encoded protein: CASTGTRQFF.

The rearrangement links TRBV4-1 to TRBJ2-7; 12 nucleotides match TRBD2. This CDR3 has 18 amino acids. Germline trimming cut 3 bases from V and 6 bases from J; bases unmatched to any gene: 15. Per the germline V gene, CDR1 is MGHRA and CDR2 is YSYEKL. CDR3 in amino acids: CASSHTLTSGGHSAEQYF. The CDR3 DNA sequence: TGCGCCAGCAGCCATACATTGACTAGCGGGGGACACAGTGCCGAGCAGTACTTC.

The chain recombines TRBV7-6 with TRBJ2-1, with D tentatively TRBD2 (5 bases). This CDR3 region has 12 residues. The germline V gene encodes CDR1 SGHVS and CDR2 FNYEAQ. Trimming pared 5 bases from V and 9 bases from J, leaving 11 bases between. Here the CDR3 reads CASSTLGSEQFF. The CDR3 nucleotides read TGTGCCAGCAGCACACTAGGGTCTGAGCAGTTCTTC.

The DNA for the CDR3 is TGCGCCAGCAGTGAGTATAGCGGGAGCTCCTACAATGAGCAGTTCTTC. It yields the protein CASSEYSGSSYNEQFF. This sequence joins TRBV10-1 and TRBJ2-1; 9 bases match TRBD2. Germline CDR1 is WNHNN and CDR2 is SYGVQD (reference sequence). This CDR3 contains 16 residues. J lost 0 bases, V lost 1 base, and 1 base had no gene match.

The V gene is TRBV5-4, the J gene TRBJ2-7, with 10 bases identical to TRBD1. CDR3 length: 17 residues. CDR1 is SGHNT, CDR2 YYREEE, per germline (reference sequence). V trimming: 4 bases; J trimming: 3 bases; junction bases outside the gene matches: 13. The CDR3 sequence is CASSRRMGQGFSYEQYF. The CDR3 bases are TGTGCCAGCAGCCGACGGATGGGACAGGGGTTCAGCTACGAGCAGTACTTC.

The table lists this clone with a few counts. This rearrangement joins TRBV15 to TRBJ2-2; 10 bases fit TRBD1. The CDR3 covers 15 residues. With V trimmed by 5 bases and J by 3 bases, 3 bases remained unmatched. Looked up from germline, CDR1 is LNHNV and CDR2 is YYDKDF (reference sequence). The CDR3 is CATSQGTGDTGELFF. DNA for the CDR3: TGTGCCACCAGCCAGGGGACAGGGGACACCGGGGAGCTGTTTTTT.